This T cell receptor beta chain was sequenced during a study of T cell responses to AZD1222 COVID-19 vaccine. Generated by immunoSEQ multiplex PCR, the TCRdb table keeps only in-frame clones and is missing some. The repertoire holds 140,000 to 150,000 clones, with approximately 89% as singletons. V lost 5 bases, J lost 2 bases, and 18 bases lay in between. Germline CDR1 SGHVS, CDR2 FQNEAQ. The CDR3 is 16 amino acids. Sequencing was performed on peripheral blood, taken 28 days after the second AZD1222 dose. The chain joins TRBV7-8 to TRBJ1-2, with D unresolved. The clonotype was recovered from an adult who received the AZD1222 COVID-19 vaccine. CDR3 in amino acids: CASSIDLLDQNYGYTF. Written as DNA, the CDR3 is TGTGCCAGCAGCATCGATCTGTTGGACCAAAACTATGGCTACACCTTC. The full variable domain, rest sourced from reference TRBV7-8 and TRBJ1-2, is GAGVSQSPRYKVAKRGQDVALRCDPISGHVSLFWYQQALGQGPEFLTYFQNEAQLDKSGLPSDRFFAERPEGSVSTLKIQRTQQEDSAVYLCASSIDLLDQNYGYTFGSGTRLTVV.